These 19 T cell receptor beta chains came from one sample sequenced in a study of shared clonotypes between healthy human individuals (dated by TCRdb to about 2020). Library preparation employed the immunoSEQ multiplex PCR assay. TCRdb's version of the immuneACCESS table is confined to in-frame rearrangements and falls short of the full clone set. An unresolved V gene accounts for under half of the shortfall where checked; the remainder is of unknown origin. The sample contains around 600,000 clones, roughly 96% of them found a single time. The ten largest clones represent 0.11% of the sample. CD8 naive samples were CD45RO-negative cells positively selected for CCR7, giving a CD45RA+CCR7+ population that excluded TemRA cells. Specimen: naive CD8+ T cells sorted from blood. What the cell subset or site label conveys for this sample: CD45RA+CCR7+. Receptors originate from a woman aged 25 to 45 in good health.

The chain combines TRBV28 with TRBJ2-7, with 8 bases fitting TRBD2. Per the germline V gene, CDR1 is MDHEN and CDR2 is SYDVKM. The CDR3 length is 14 residues. V dropped 3 bases and J dropped 4; count of bases not matched to a gene: 5. CDR3 nucleotides: TGTGCCAGCAGTTTTAGCGGGAAAAGATACGAGCAGTACTTC. Protein sequence: CASSFSGKRYEQYF.

For this clone: Other DNA sequences of this sample code for an identical CDR3. The genes are TRBV5-1 and TRBJ2-7; possibly TRBD1 for D (5 bases). CDR1 and CDR2 (germline): SGHRS, YFSETQ. This CDR3 is built from 13 residues. V was clipped by 2 bases and J by 2 bases, with 8 bases between them. This CDR3 reads CASSFGQTYEQYF. DNA for the CDR3: TGCGCCAGCAGCTTTGGACAAACCTACGAGCAGTACTTC.

The chain recombines TRBV10-3 with TRBJ1-1; 10 bases line up with TRBD1. Germline CDR1 ENHRY, CDR2 SYGVKD. V trimming: 6 bases; J trimming: 6 bases; junction bases outside the gene matches: 4. The CDR3 sequence is 13 residues long. The CDR3 reads CAISTGTGAEAFF. CDR3 DNA: TGTGCCATCAGCACCGGGACAGGGGCTGAAGCTTTCTTT.

The chain couples TRBV5-1 to TRBJ2-5, with TRBD2 identical over 13 bases. The junction had 11 bases not matched to a gene; V was cut back by 2 bases and J by 4 bases. Germline-derived CDR1 and CDR2 are SGHRS and YFSETQ. The CDR3 has 18 residues. The CDR3 protein is CASSLRTSGRGGGETQYF. In DNA, the CDR3 is TGCGCCAGCAGCTTAAGGACTAGCGGGAGAGGGGGAGGAGAGACCCAGTACTTC.

This chain connects TRBV14 to TRBJ2-7; 9 bases are shared with TRBD1. V lost 5 bases, J lost 3 bases, and 5 bases stayed unmatched. Germline V gene data show CDR1 as SGHDN and CDR2 as FVKESK. The CDR3 length is 14 residues. The CDR3 sequence: CASSKGTGLYEQYF. Here the CDR3 DNA reads TGTGCCAGCAGCAAAGGGACAGGGCTCTACGAGCAGTACTTC.

This chain joins TRBV30 and TRBJ1-1; 9 bases match TRBD1. This CDR3 region has 13 residues. CDR1 and CDR2 (germline): GTSNPN, SVGIG (reference sequence). J was trimmed by 5 bases and V by 3 bases; bases with no gene match: 4. Here the CDR3 DNA reads TGTGCCTGGAGGAACAGGGGGCAAACTGAAGCTTTCTTT. Its protein is CAWRNRGQTEAFF.

This chain links TRBV2 with TRBJ2-7; the D call may be TRBD1 or TRBD2 (5 bases each). CDR3 length: 13 amino acids. Germline CDR1 SNHLY, CDR2 FYNNEI. The germline V and J ends were trimmed by 6 bases and 2 bases, with 11 bases remaining between them. The CDR3, as DNA: TGTGCCAGCAGGGCCGGGACCACCTACGAGCAGTACTTC. It codes for CASRAGTTYEQYF.

This chain joins TRBV15 and TRBJ2-5; TRBD2 agrees at 7 bases. In germline, CDR1 is LNHNV, CDR2 YYDKDF (reference sequence). V dropped 3 bases and J dropped 7; count of bases not matched to a gene: 14. The CDR3 contains 16 residues. The CDR3 region has the DNA TGTGCCACCAGCAGTTCTAGCACCAAAACGGGGGGGACCCAGTACTTC. Residues: CATSSSSTKTGGTQYF. Supplemented by reference TRBV15 and TRBJ2-5, the full variable domain reads DAMVIQNPRYQVTQFGKPVTLSCSQTLNHNVMYWYQQKSSQAPKLLFHYYDKDFNNEADTPDNFQSRRPNTSFCFLDIRSPGLGDTAMYLCATSSSSTKTGGTQYFGPGTRLLVL.

The chain couples TRBV25-1 to TRBJ1-4; D is undetermined. Trimming removed 0 bases from V and 3 bases from J, with 8 bases in between. The CDR3 runs to 15 residues. Germline values: CDR1 MGHDK, CDR2 SYGVNS. In DNA form, the CDR3 reads TGTGCCAGCAGTGAATATGGGCAATCTAATGAAAAACTGTTTTTT. It specifies CASSEYGQSNEKLFF.

The chain has TRBV9 and TRBJ1-2, with 7 positions matching TRBD1. From germline, CDR1 is SGDLS and CDR2 YYNGEE. The junction had 10 bases not matched to a gene; V was cut back by 3 bases and J by 5 bases. The CDR3 runs to 15 residues. The CDR3 sequence: CASSDPGQFVYGYTF. CDR3 coding DNA: TGTGCCAGCAGCGACCCGGGACAGTTCGTTTATGGCTACACCTTC. Filled out from reference TRBV9 and TRBJ1-2, the complete variable domain reads DSGVTQTPKHLITATGQRVTLRCSPRSGDLSVYWYQQSLDQGLQFLIQYYNGEERAKGNILERFSAQQFPDLHSELNLSSLELGDSALYFCASSDPGQFVYGYTFGSGTRLTVV.

The chain couples TRBV7-9 to TRBJ2-1, with D perhaps being TRBD1 or TRBD2 (6 bases each). Trimming took off 7 bases at V and 8 bases at J, with 18 bases between the two ends. Per germline, CDR1 SEHNR and CDR2 FQNEAQ (reference sequence). The CDR3 has 14 amino acids. CDR3 coding DNA: TGTGCCAGCAACAGCGGAGGGGGTTGGCATGAGCAGTTCTTC. It codes for CASNSGGGWHEQFF.

V and J are TRBV28 and TRBJ2-2; 10 bases are shared with TRBD2. Germline CDR1 and CDR2: MDHEN and SYDVKM. The CDR3 length is 16 residues. V was clipped by 0 bases and J by 6 bases; unmatched bases: 4. The chain's CDR3 is CASSLWSGREAGELFF. The CDR3 DNA is TGTGCCAGCAGTTTATGGAGCGGGAGGGAAGCCGGGGAGCTGTTTTTT. The full variable domain, with the rest looked up from reference TRBV28 and TRBJ2-2, is DVKVTQSSRYLVKRTGEKVFLECVQDMDHENMFWYRQDPGLGLRLIYFSYDVKMKEKGDIPEGYSVSREKKERFSLILESASTNQTSMYLCASSLWSGREAGELFFGEGSRLTVL.

V is TRBV5-8 and J is TRBJ2-3; a weak D match, TRBD2 (6 bases). Deletions cut 10 bases from V and 5 bases from J, with 17 bases between. This CDR3 has 13 residues. Germline V gene data show CDR1 as SGHTS and CDR2 as YDEGEE. The CDR3 region is CAGSHGRQDTQYF. CDR3 bases: TGTGCCGGATCGCACGGGAGACAAGATACGCAGTATTTT.

The chain joins TRBV2 to TRBJ2-5; TRBD2 matches at 8 bases. The length of the CDR3 is 14 residues. V lost 6 bases to trimming and J lost 3 bases; unmatched junction nucleotides: 6. Germline loops: CDR1 SNHLY, CDR2 FYNNEI. The CDR3: CASSPLADEETQYF. The CDR3 DNA follows: TGTGCCAGCAGCCCACTAGCGGACGAAGAGACCCAGTACTTC.

The genes are TRBV11-2 and TRBJ2-1; D may be TRBD2 (6 bases). Between the trimmed V and J ends, which lost 4 bases and 1 base, there was a span of 11 bases. This CDR3 comprises 15 residues. Germline V gene lookup returns CDR1 SGHAT and CDR2 FQNNGV. The CDR3 sequence is CASSSGARSYNEQFF. CDR3 bases: TGTGCCAGCAGCTCGGGAGCCCGTTCCTACAATGAGCAGTTCTTC.

The chain has TRBV27 and TRBJ2-2; TRBD2 agrees at 11 bases. Losses at the gene ends were 9 bases for V and 3 bases for J; bases not matched to a gene: 3. This CDR3 contains 14 residues. CDR1 and CDR2 (germline): MNHEY, SMNVEV (reference sequence). The CDR3 sequence: CASSGRADTGELFF. DNA of the CDR3: TGTGCCAGTAGCGGGAGGGCCGACACCGGGGAGCTGTTTTTT.

This clone was counted a single time. The CDR3 protein is CASSSTFLYYGYTF. DNA of the CDR3: TGTGCCAGCAGTTCTACCTTCTTATACTATGGCTACACCTTC. The chain carries TRBV28 and TRBJ1-2; D gene ambiguous. The CDR3 covers 14 residues. Germline CDR1 reads MDHEN; CDR2 reads SYDVKM. Trimming stripped 4 bases from V and 3 bases from J, with 12 bases between.

The rearrangement joins TRBV5-4 to TRBJ1-1; D gene unclear. Trimming left V 0 bases short and J 6 bases short, with 9 bases between. The CDR3 covers 13 residues. Germline CDR1 reads SGHNT; CDR2 reads YYREEE (reference sequence). CDR3 in DNA: TGTGCCAGCAGCTTGGATGGGGAAGCTGAAGCTTTCTTT. Translating gives CASSLDGEAEAFF.

This chain uses TRBV27 with TRBJ2-7, with a tentative D call TRBD2 (5 bases). The CDR3 consists of 15 residues. The V gene lost 2 bases and the J gene lost 4 bases, with 15 bases spanning the gap. The germline V gene has CDR1 MNHEY and CDR2 SMNVEV (reference sequence). CDR3 nucleotide sequence: TGTGCCAGCAGTTTACGGTGGGAGCAATCGTACGAGCAGTACTTC. Translated: CASSLRWEQSYEQYF.